The 23 T cell receptor beta chains below all came from one sample that was sequenced in a study of T cells after yellow fever vaccination. MiXCR was run by TCRdb on the 5' RACE reads, yielding one entry per CDR3 protein. The sample shows 250,000 to 400,000 distinct CDR3 sequences, roughly 4.3% of them seen only once. The input for sequencing was PBMCs, taken 5 days after the yellow fever booster vaccination. The receptor source for this set is a young man who received the YFV17D yellow fever vaccine.

This sequence joins TRBV20-1 and TRBJ2-3, with D possibly called TRBD1 or TRBD2 (5 bases each). This CDR3 comprises 15 residues. Per germline, CDR1 DFQATT and CDR2 SNEGSKA (reference sequence). V dropped 6 bases and J dropped 1 base, with 17 bases sitting between them. CDR3 in amino acids: CSAPGPTRGTDTQYF. The CDR3 DNA follows: TGCAGTGCCCCGGGACCCACAAGGGGCACAGATACGCAGTATTTT.

V and J are TRBV5-5 and TRBJ1-1, with unresolved D. The germline V gene has CDR1 SGHKS and CDR2 YYEKEE (reference sequence). The CDR3 runs 12 residues. The ends were cut back, 0 bases at V and 6 bases at J, with 6 bases in the middle. In DNA, the CDR3 is TGTGCCAGCAGCTTGGACACATCTGAAGCTTTCTTT. Protein product: CASSLDTSEAFF.

This clonotype was seen many times. The chain recombines TRBV27 with TRBJ1-2; D gene ambiguous. V gave up 2 bases and J gave up 0 bases, with 10 bases separating them. Looked up from germline, CDR1 is MNHEY and CDR2 is SMNVEV (reference sequence). The CDR3 is 15 amino acids. CDR3 coding DNA: TGTGCCAGCAGTTTAGAAGCAGGTTCTAACTATGGCTACACCTTC. It specifies CASSLEAGSNYGYTF.

This clonotype was counted many times. This chain uses TRBV20-1 with TRBJ1-2, with 8 bases matching TRBD1. Germline V CDR1 and CDR2: DFQATT, SNEGSKA (reference sequence). CDR3 length: 13 amino acids. The junction had 4 bases not matched to a gene; V was cut back by 5 bases and J by 2 bases. CDR3 nucleotide sequence: TGCAGTGCTTCCGGACAGGGCAACTATGGCTACACCTTC. Amino acid sequence: CSASGQGNYGYTF.

This clonotype has only a few counts. V is TRBV5-1 and J is TRBJ1-1, with TRBD1 matching over 10 bases. Germline lookup yields CDR1 SGHRS and CDR2 YFSETQ. This CDR3 has 15 amino acids. V was clipped by 7 bases and J by 6 bases; unmatched bases: 12. This CDR3 reads CASYRDRGFGAEAFF. In nucleotides, the CDR3 is TGCGCCAGCTACCGGGACAGGGGCTTCGGGGCTGAAGCTTTCTTT.

This clonotype appeared many times. The chain recombines TRBV29-1 with TRBJ2-5; 14 bases match TRBD2. Unmatched junction bases numbered 3, after V lost 6 bases and J lost 0 bases. The CDR3 length is 15 residues. Germline V gene data show CDR1 as SQVTM and CDR2 as ANQGSEA. The CDR3 reads CSVPGLAGDQETQYF. The CDR3 DNA reads as TGCAGCGTGCCGGGACTAGCGGGGGACCAAGAGACCCAGTACTTC.

The J gene is TRBJ2-7, the V gene TRBV18; D possibly matches TRBD1 or TRBD2 (5 bases each). Germline V gene lookup returns CDR1 KGHSH and CDR2 LQKENI. The CDR3 has 15 residues. V was trimmed by 0 bases and J by 3 bases, leaving 12 bases between them. The CDR3 sequence is CASSPPGTANYEQYF. In nucleotides, the CDR3 is TGTGCCAGCTCACCACCGGGGACGGCTAACTACGAGCAGTACTTC.

This clonotype was seen at least ten times. The V call is TRBV6-6, the J call TRBJ1-1, with a possible D match to TRBD1 (5 bases). The CDR3 loop spans 14 amino acids. Trimming shortened V by 2 bases and J by 4 bases, and 11 bases separated the two germline ends. The germline gives CDR1 MNHNY, CDR2 SVGAGI (reference sequence). CDR3 sequence (DNA): TGTGCCAGCAGTTACGGCAGGGTGGGCACTGAAGCTTTCTTT. Its protein is CASSYGRVGTEAFF.

This clonotype has ten or more counts. This chain links TRBV7-8 with TRBJ2-3; 8 nucleotides line up with TRBD2. The CDR3 is made up of 14 amino acids. CDR1 and CDR2 (germline): SGHVS, FQNEAQ. V shed 2 bases, J shed 6 bases, and the junction held 4 bases outside the gene matches. The CDR3 DNA follows: TGTGCCAGCAGCTTACCCGGGGGGGTTGATACGCAGTATTTT. Encoded protein: CASSLPGGVDTQYF.

The genes are TRBV7-2 and TRBJ1-5; possible D gene TRBD1, 5 bases. The CDR3 runs to 14 residues. Germline V CDR1 and CDR2: SGHTA, FQGNSA. Deletions cut 4 bases from V and 9 bases from J, with 16 bases between. The DNA for the CDR3 is TGTGCCAGCAGCTCAGGAGGTAGGGGACGGCCCCAGCATTTT. This gives the protein CASSSGGRGRPQHF.

This clonotype was observed a few times. The chain has TRBV5-1 and TRBJ2-1, with 8 positions matching TRBD1. The V gene end was trimmed by 7 bases and the J gene end by 0 bases; junction bases not matched to a gene: 12. The CDR3 runs 17 residues. Germline CDR1 is SGHRS and CDR2 is YFSETQ. The CDR3, as DNA: TGCGCCAGCGGACAGGGAATCAGTCCCAGCTCCTACAATGAGCAGTTCTTC. It yields the protein CASGQGISPSSYNEQFF. Together with reference TRBV5-1 and TRBJ2-1, the CDR3 gives the full variable domain: KAGVTQTPRYLIKTRGQQVTLSCSPISGHRSVSWYQQTPGQGLQFLFEYFSETQRNKGNFPGRFSGRQFSNSRSEMNVSTLELGDSALYLCASGQGISPSSYNEQFFGPGTRLTVL.

In this sample, this clonotype turned up a few times. The J gene is TRBJ2-3, the V gene TRBV7-9, with 10 bases lining up with TRBD2. Germline CDR1 is SEHNR and CDR2 is FQNEAQ (reference sequence). With V trimmed by 2 bases and J by 2 bases, 4 bases remained unmatched. This CDR3 region has 16 residues. This CDR3 is CASSLRSGGVTDTQYF. For the CDR3, the DNA is TGTGCCAGCAGCTTAAGAAGCGGGGGGGTCACAGATACGCAGTATTTT.

CDR3 in DNA: TGTGCCAGCAGCTTTAGCTCCGTAAGGGCTTGTGGCTACACCTTC. Its protein product is CASSFSSVRACGYTF. The rearrangement uses TRBV7-2 and TRBJ1-2; D is uncertain. Trimming stripped 3 bases from V and 7 bases from J, with 18 bases between. In germline, CDR1 is SGHTA, CDR2 FQGNSA. The CDR3 loop spans 15 amino acids.

This clonotype was counted between two and nine times. V gene TRBV18 combines with J gene TRBJ2-7; D may match TRBD1 or TRBD2 (5 bases each). This CDR3 is 15 amino acids long. V lost 6 bases and J lost 0, with 15 bases in between. Germline V gene sequence: CDR1 KGHSH, CDR2 LQKENI. DNA for the CDR3: TGTGCCAGCTCCGCGAGGCGAGGGGTCTCCTACGAGCAGTACGTC. Protein product: CASSARRGVSYEQYV.

This chain joins TRBV24-1 and TRBJ2-2, with D perhaps TRBD2 (5 bases). V lost 10 bases and J 1 base, leaving 9 bases between the germline ends. CDR3 length equals 13 residues. Looked up from germline, CDR1 is KGHDR and CDR2 is SFDVKD. The CDR3 coding sequence is TGTGCCACGGAGGCAGGGAACACCGGGGAGCTGTTTTTT. It yields the protein CATEAGNTGELFF.

This clonotype occurred many times. This chain uses TRBV12-3 or TRBV12-4 with TRBJ2-2; no definite D call. With 5 bases removed from V and 6 bases from J, the gap between germline ends came to 13 bases. This CDR3 contains 14 residues. CDR3 in amino acids: CASSGGSWAGELFF. The CDR3 DNA follows: TGTGCCAGCAGTGGTGGCTCCTGGGCCGGGGAGCTGTTTTTT.

Comment on this clonotype: One end of the junction fails to match germline, which may point to a read error. V and J are TRBV20-1 and TRBJ1-1; D is uncertain. Germline V gene lookup returns CDR1 DFQATT and CDR2 SNEGSKA (reference sequence). The CDR3 has 11 residues. The CDR3 spells CSARVRDTEAF. The DNA of the CDR3 is TGCAGTGCTAGGGTTCGCGACACTGAAGCTTTT.

A few counts support this clonotype. The chain carries TRBV5-1 and TRBJ1-1, with TRBD1 as a possible D gene (5 bases). Germline V gene sequence: CDR1 SGHRS, CDR2 YFSETQ. Deletions cut 3 bases from V and 1 base from J, with 25 bases between. The CDR3 contains 19 residues. CDR3 region: CASSSQIPGMDKGNTEAFF. The CDR3, as DNA: TGCGCCAGCAGCTCGCAGATACCGGGTATGGACAAGGGGAACACTGAAGCTTTCTTT.

Many counts were recorded for this clonotype. This chain uses TRBV4-1 with TRBJ2-3; no clear D gene. V shed 2 bases and J shed 4 bases, with 13 bases lying between them. The germline V gene encodes CDR1 MGHRA and CDR2 YSYEKL. The CDR3 has 15 amino acids. CDR3 coding DNA: TGCGCCAGCAGCCAACCGGACGGGCCGGCAGATACGCAGTATTTT. It encodes CASSQPDGPADTQYF.

J is TRBJ1-6 and V is TRBV3-1; weak D call: TRBD1 (5 bases). The length of the CDR3 is 15 residues. Trimming took 1 base from V and 9 from J, leaving 13 bases between them. Looked up from germline, CDR1 is LGHDT and CDR2 is YNNKEL (reference sequence). The CDR3: CASSQVGGRGSPLHF. The CDR3, as DNA: TGTGCCAGCAGCCAAGTTGGGGGAAGGGGTTCACCCCTCCACTTT. The full variable domain, completed using reference TRBV3-1 and TRBJ1-6, is DTAVSQTPKYLVTQMGNDKSIKCEQNLGHDTMYWYKQDSKKFLKIMFSYNNKELIINETVPNRFSPKSPDKAHLNLHINSLELGDSAVYFCASSQVGGRGSPLHFGNGTRLTVT.

This clonotype was seen only a few times. The chain employs TRBV12-3 or TRBV12-4 and TRBJ1-2; D remains unclear. CDR3 length equals 14 residues. V dropped 0 bases and J dropped 4 bases, with 9 bases sitting between them. CDR3 loop: CASSLALWVYGYTF. CDR3 bases: TGTGCCAGCAGTTTAGCGCTGTGGGTCTATGGCTACACCTTC.

This clonotype occurred many times. The chain uses TRBV6-2 or TRBV6-3 and TRBJ2-1; D is uncertain. The CDR3 is 11 residues long. CDR1 and CDR2 (germline): MNHEY, SVGEGT. Trimming took 2 bases from V and 8 from J, leaving 4 bases between them. The CDR3 DNA reads as TGTGCCAGCAGTTACCTCCATGAGCAGTTCTTC. Translation gives CASSYLHEQFF.

This clonotype has ten or more counts. V gene TRBV5-1 combines with J gene TRBJ2-2; D is perhaps TRBD1 (7 bases). The CDR3 is 16 amino acids. CDR1 is SGHRS and CDR2 is YFSETQ in the germline V gene. The V and J ends lost 4 bases and 0 bases respectively, with 13 bases between them. CDR3 nucleotides: TGCGCCAGCAGCGCGGCGGGACAGCCGAACACCGGGGAGCTGTTTTTT. This codes for CASSAAGQPNTGELFF.